This passage covers 18 T cell receptor beta chains from one sample sequenced in a study of CD8 T cells in ankylosing spondylitis. A single record per CDR3 protein comes from TCRdb applying MiXCR to the 5' RACE reads. The top ten hold about 6.9% of the sample, which has 200,000 or so distinct CDR3 sequences, around 25% seen once. Sequenced material: blood, either unsorted or a sorted T cell fraction (not recorded which). The origin of the receptors is a male donor with ankylosing spondylitis or in good health (not recorded which).

This clonotype has at least ten counts. The rearrangement links TRBV5-1 to TRBJ2-3, with D possibly matching TRBD2 (6 bases). This CDR3 spans 16 amino acids. The V and J ends lost 1 base and 0 bases respectively, with 12 bases between them. Germline CDR1 reads SGHRS; CDR2 reads YFSETQ. This chain's CDR3 is CASSLKAGTSTDTQYF. CDR3 DNA sequence: TGCGCCAGCAGCTTGAAGGCGGGAACTAGCACAGATACGCAGTATTTT.

This clonotype was seen a few times. The chain employs TRBV29-1 and TRBJ1-5, with D possibly TRBD1 on 6 matching bases. This CDR3 has 14 amino acids. V was pared by 6 bases and J by 2 bases, with 14 bases between. Germline CDR1 SQVTM, CDR2 ANQGSEA. The CDR3, as DNA: TGCAGCGTCGGAGACAGGCTGGGCAATCAGCCCCAGCATTTT. Its translation: CSVGDRLGNQPQHF.

The chain carries TRBV27 and TRBJ2-5; 7 positions agree with TRBD2. The V and J ends lost 10 bases and 2 bases, in that order; junction bases with no gene match: 4. Looked up from germline, CDR1 is MNHEY and CDR2 is SMNVEV (reference sequence). CDR3 length: 12 amino acids. CDR3 DNA sequence: TGTGCCACCAGCGGGAAACAAGAGACCCAGTACTTC. Translating gives CATSGKQETQYF.

This clonotype appeared many times. This chain uses TRBV7-9 with TRBJ2-7; the D is unclear. This CDR3 contains 15 residues. Germline V gives CDR1 SEHNR, CDR2 FQNEAQ (reference sequence). V was cut by 5 bases and J by 5 bases, with 19 bases left in between. The CDR3 loop reads CASSPDSKAPDEQYF. In DNA form, the CDR3 reads TGTGCCAGCAGCCCAGACTCCAAAGCGCCCGACGAGCAGTACTTC. Combining the CDR3 with reference TRBV7-9 and TRBJ2-7 gives the whole variable domain DTGVSQNPRHKITKRGQNVTFRCDPISEHNRLYWYRQTLGQGPEFLTYFQNEAQLEKSRLLSDRFSAERPKGSFSTLEIQRTEQGDSAMYLCASSPDSKAPDEQYFGPGTRLTVT.

This clonotype was seen repeatedly, ten times or more. The chain has TRBV5-1 and TRBJ2-1; 8 nucleotides line up with TRBD2. Germline V CDR1 and CDR2: SGHRS, YFSETQ. The CDR3 is 15 residues long. Trimming removed 2 bases from V and 3 bases from J; junction bases left unmatched: 4. The CDR3 sequence is CASSLVTSGYNEQFF. CDR3 coding DNA: TGCGCCAGCAGCTTAGTTACTAGCGGCTACAATGAGCAGTTCTTC.

This clonotype appeared many times. This rearrangement joins TRBV20-1 to TRBJ2-3; D might be TRBD2 (5 bases). Deletions cut 3 bases from V and 6 bases from J, with 19 bases between. Per the germline V gene, CDR1 is DFQATT and CDR2 is SNEGSKA (reference sequence). This CDR3 comprises 15 residues. The CDR3 reads CSARPLLAPGDTQYF. The CDR3 region has the DNA TGCAGTGCTAGGCCCCTACTTGCCCCGGGGGATACGCAGTATTTT.

In this sample, this clonotype turned up a few times. The genes are TRBV5-5 and TRBJ2-3, with unresolved D. The CDR3 consists of 14 residues. Germline values: CDR1 SGHKS, CDR2 YYEKEE (reference sequence). V was clipped by 6 bases and J by 2 bases, with 13 bases between them. For the CDR3, the DNA is TGTGCCAGCACACGTGGGATTGTCACAGATACGCAGTATTTT. Its protein is CASTRGIVTDTQYF.

In this sample, this clonotype turned up a few times. The chain has TRBV25-1 and TRBJ1-3; perhaps TRBD1 as D (5 bases). V was clipped by 8 bases and J by 0 bases, with 11 bases between them. Germline values: CDR1 MGHDK, CDR2 SYGVNS. CDR3 length equals 14 residues. The CDR3 DNA follows: TGTGCCAGCGCGGACATCTACTCTGGAAACACCATATATTTT. Amino acid sequence: CASADIYSGNTIYF.

The gene calls are TRBV12-3 or TRBV12-4 and TRBJ2-7; D unresolved. Trimming pared 7 bases from V and 4 bases from J, leaving 8 bases between. The CDR3 has 11 amino acids. DNA of the CDR3: TGTGCCAGCAAAAACTTATACGAGCAGTACTTC. Protein: CASKNLYEQYF.

This clonotype was observed at least ten times. CDR3 sequence reads: CASSEGGGEQFF. The DNA of the CDR3 is TGTGCCAGCAGTGAAGGCGGGGGTGAGCAGTTCTTC. The chain links TRBV6-1 to TRBJ2-1, with 7 positions matching TRBD2. Per germline, CDR1 MNHNS and CDR2 SASEGT. CDR3 length: 12 residues. Trimming cost V 1 base and J 9 bases; bases outside gene matches: 0.

The rearrangement joins TRBV5-1 to TRBJ1-1, with 8 nucleotides matching TRBD1. Germline V gives CDR1 SGHRS, CDR2 YFSETQ. Trimming removed 5 bases from V and 0 bases from J; junction bases left unmatched: 6. This CDR3 is built from 15 residues. CDR3 sequence: CASSLTGAMNTEAFF. The CDR3 nucleotides read TGCGCCAGCAGTCTGACAGGGGCAATGAACACTGAAGCTTTCTTT.

The J gene is TRBJ2-1, the V gene TRBV20-1; no clear D. Trimming pared 3 bases from V and 9 bases from J, leaving 12 bases between. The CDR3 covers 12 residues. Looked up from germline, CDR1 is DFQATT and CDR2 is SNEGSKA (reference sequence). DNA of the CDR3: TGCAGTGCTAGGGGTCCGGCGGCTGAGCAGTTCTTC. Translating it yields CSARGPAAEQFF.

This clonotype showed up many times. This chain links TRBV27 with TRBJ2-3; 7 bases line up with TRBD1. The CDR3 totals 13 residues. With 6 bases clipped from V and 9 bases from J, the junction kept 9 bases outside the gene matches. Germline V gene sequence: CDR1 MNHEY, CDR2 SMNVEV (reference sequence). CDR3 loop: CASRQDRLGTQYF. The CDR3 nucleotides are TGTGCCAGCAGGCAGGACAGGCTGGGGACGCAGTATTTT.

This clonotype was seen only a few times. The chain is built from TRBV29-1 and TRBJ2-3, with D uncertain. CDR1 and CDR2 from the germline V gene are SQVTM and ANQGSEA. V shed 7 bases and J shed 3 bases, with 11 bases lying between them. The CDR3 is 12 residues long. The DNA of the CDR3 is TGCAGCGGTCGTTCCGGGACAGATACGCAGTATTTT. Residues: CSGRSGTDTQYF.

V and J are TRBV12-3 or TRBV12-4 and TRBJ2-7; TRBD1 aligns across 8 bases. The V segment lost 6 bases and the J segment 2 bases; nucleotides outside the gene matches: 9. The CDR3 length is 15 residues. The CDR3 DNA is TGTGCCAGCAGCCCCCCCCGGGACAGGACCTACGAGCAGTACTTC. Translated, it gives CASSPPRDRTYEQYF.

This clonotype was seen at least ten times. V and J are TRBV5-4 and TRBJ1-4; 7 bases are a match to TRBD1. Germline V gene data show CDR1 as SGHNT and CDR2 as YYREEE (reference sequence). The V gene end was trimmed by 0 bases and the J gene end by 11 bases; junction bases not matched to a gene: 16. The CDR3 runs 17 residues. CDR3 sequence reads: CASSLEPPGTEKVKLFF. The CDR3 DNA reads as TGTGCCAGCAGCTTGGAACCCCCCGGGACAGAAAAGGTTAAACTGTTTTTT.

This clonotype was seen at least ten times. V usage is TRBV21-1 and J usage is TRBJ2-1; the table's D call TRBD1 went unverified against the DNA. TRBV21-1 is annotated as a pseudogene. The CDR3 is 13 amino acids. In nucleotides, the CDR3 is TGTGCCAGCAGGTGTGACAGGTACAATGAGCAGTTCTTC. Translated, it gives CASRCDRYNEQFF.

In the case of this clonotype: It may be a read error: a sequence one base away is much more abundant. V and J are TRBV12-3 or TRBV12-4 and TRBJ2-7; D is unclear. V lost 5 bases, J lost 6 bases, and 11 bases lay in between. The CDR3 runs 12 residues. CDR3 residues: CASSQLPLEQYF. As DNA, the CDR3 is TGTGCCAGCAGTCAACTACCACTCGAGCAGTACTTC.